The rows below give T cell receptor beta chains drawn from one sample of a study of cytomegalovirus exposure and HLA in healthy donors. Clones were sequenced by immunoSEQ multiplex PCR, and TCRdb holds only the in-frame ones, with some missing. The table has about 170,000 clones, roughly 80% seen once; the top ten hold around 2%. Sequencing was carried out using PBMCs. These receptors originate from a female donor in good health and CMV-seronegative. Both conserved end residues are part of each CDR3. Each record gives: D gene, J gene, V gene, clone size, CDR3 DNA, CDR3 protein. A D gene is named only where the DNA matches it firmly. Only some rows state a clone size, as once, few, many or a class for expanded clones.

d_gene: .; j_gene: TRBJ2-7; v_gene: TRBV5-6; abundance: few; CDR3nt: TGTGCCAGCAGCGGGAACCTCGGGAGCCCCTACGAGCAGTACTTC; CDR3aa: CASSGNLGSPYEQYF
d_gene: TRBD2; j_gene: TRBJ2-1; v_gene: TRBV27; abundance: .; CDR3nt: TGTGCCAGCAGGAAGGGGACTAGCGAACGGGGTGAGCAGTTCTTC; CDR3aa: CASRKGTSERGEQFF
d_gene: .; j_gene: TRBJ2-7; v_gene: TRBV9; abundance: .; CDR3nt: TGTGCCAGCAGCCCCCGGACTGCGACCTACGAGCAGTACTTC; CDR3aa: CASSPRTATYEQYF
d_gene: .; j_gene: TRBJ1-1; v_gene: TRBV6-5; abundance: .; CDR3nt: TGTGCCAGCAGTTACCTCCACACGAACACTGAAGCTTTCTTT; CDR3aa: CASSYLHTNTEAFF
d_gene: .; j_gene: TRBJ1-1; v_gene: TRBV11-3; abundance: .; CDR3nt: TGTGCCAGCAGCACGACAGGAAACACTGAAGCTTTCTTT; CDR3aa: CASSTTGNTEAFF
d_gene: .; j_gene: TRBJ1-2; v_gene: TRBV21-1; abundance: .; CDR3nt: TGTGCCAGCAGCAAAAACGGGTCGGACCAGAGGGGGTTTTATGGCTACACCTTC; CDR3aa: CASSKNGSDQRGFYGYTF
d_gene: TRBD1; j_gene: TRBJ2-7; v_gene: TRBV5-1; abundance: .; CDR3nt: TGCGCCAGCAGCGGCCCGGGACAGGGGAACGAGCAGTACTTC; CDR3aa: CASSGPGQGNEQYF
d_gene: .; j_gene: TRBJ2-5; v_gene: TRBV21-1; abundance: .; CDR3nt: TGTGCCAGCAGCGATCTAGTCCGGGGAAAACAAGAGACCCAGTACTTC; CDR3aa: CASSDLVRGKQETQYF
d_gene: .; j_gene: TRBJ1-1; v_gene: TRBV2; abundance: .; CDR3nt: TGTGCCAGCAGCCAAGGGGTGTCGGCGGTCACTGAAGCTTTCTTT; CDR3aa: CASSQGVSAVTEAFF
d_gene: TRBD1; j_gene: TRBJ2-7; v_gene: TRBV7-6; abundance: .; CDR3nt: TGTGCCAGCAGCTTAGGACAGGGGAACGAGCAGTACTTC; CDR3aa: CASSLGQGNEQYF
d_gene: TRBD1; j_gene: TRBJ1-4; v_gene: TRBV5-1; abundance: .; CDR3nt: TGCGCCAGCAGCTCTCAGGGACAGGGGAAGAGGGAAAAACTGTTTTTT; CDR3aa: CASSSQGQGKREKLFF
d_gene: .; j_gene: TRBJ1-5; v_gene: TRBV15; abundance: .; CDR3nt: TGTGCCACCAGCAGAGCGGCGGATAGCAATCAGCCCCAGCATTTT; CDR3aa: CATSRAADSNQPQHF
d_gene: TRBD2; j_gene: TRBJ2-5; v_gene: TRBV7-9; abundance: .; CDR3nt: TGTGCCAGCACCCAGGTTGGGGGGAGGGGAGAGACCCAGTACTTC; CDR3aa: CASTQVGGRGETQYF
d_gene: .; j_gene: TRBJ2-5; v_gene: TRBV14; abundance: .; CDR3nt: TGTGCCAGCAGCCGATCCGGGGTTGTGGAGACCCAGTACTTC; CDR3aa: CASSRSGVVETQYF
d_gene: .; j_gene: TRBJ1-2; v_gene: TRBV18; abundance: .; CDR3nt: TGTGCCAGCTCACCACCCGGACAACTTAACTATGGCTACACCTTC; CDR3aa: CASSPPGQLNYGYTF
d_gene: TRBD2; j_gene: TRBJ2-1; v_gene: TRBV5-1; abundance: .; CDR3nt: TGCGCCAGCAGCCCTACTTGGACCACTAGCGGGACCTACAATGAGCAGTTCTTC; CDR3aa: CASSPTWTTSGTYNEQFF
d_gene: .; j_gene: TRBJ2-3; v_gene: TRBV7-9; abundance: .; CDR3nt: TGTGCCAGCAGCTCCCCAGTCACAGATACGCAGTATTTT; CDR3aa: CASSSPVTDTQYF
d_gene: .; j_gene: TRBJ2-7; v_gene: TRBV14; abundance: once; CDR3nt: TGTGCCAGCAGCCAAGTAGAGGGTTCTGTCTACGAGCAGTACTTC; CDR3aa: CASSQVEGSVYEQYF
d_gene: .; j_gene: TRBJ1-4; v_gene: TRBV10-3; abundance: .; CDR3nt: TGTGCCATCAGTGAGCGGGCAGGGGCTAATGAAAAACTGTTTTTT; CDR3aa: CAISERAGANEKLFF
d_gene: .; j_gene: TRBJ1-2; v_gene: TRBV2; abundance: once; CDR3nt: TGTGCCAGCAGTGAATGGGGAGGGGGAGGCTATGGCTACACCTTC; CDR3aa: CASSEWGGGGYGYTF
d_gene: TRBD2; j_gene: TRBJ2-7; v_gene: TRBV5-1; abundance: .; CDR3nt: TGCGCCAGCAGCTTGCGGACTAGCGTCCCTAACTACGAGCAGTACTTC; CDR3aa: CASSLRTSVPNYEQYF
d_gene: TRBD2; j_gene: TRBJ2-5; v_gene: TRBV19; abundance: .; CDR3nt: TGTGCCAGTAGTTTTGGGACTAGGGGGGAAGAGACCCAGTACTTC; CDR3aa: CASSFGTRGEETQYF
d_gene: .; j_gene: TRBJ2-2; v_gene: TRBV7-2; abundance: .; CDR3nt: TGTGCCAGCAGCTTATATTCCTACCTGAACACCGGGGAGCTGTTTTTT; CDR3aa: CASSLYSYLNTGELFF
d_gene: TRBD1; j_gene: TRBJ1-1; v_gene: TRBV9; abundance: .; CDR3nt: TGTGCCAGCAGCCCATCCCCCGGGACAGGGGGTTTGAACACTGAAGCTTTCTTT; CDR3aa: CASSPSPGTGGLNTEAFF
d_gene: .; j_gene: TRBJ1-1; v_gene: TRBV27; abundance: few; CDR3nt: TGTGCCAGCAGTTTATATGCAGGGAACACTGAAGCTTTCTTT; CDR3aa: CASSLYAGNTEAFF
d_gene: .; j_gene: TRBJ1-6; v_gene: TRBV7-9; abundance: .; CDR3nt: TGTGCCAGCAGCTCACCCGGGGGTCGGAGCTCCTATAATTCACCCCTCCACTTT; CDR3aa: CASSSPGGRSSYNSPLHF
d_gene: TRBD1; j_gene: TRBJ1-2; v_gene: TRBV19; abundance: .; CDR3nt: TGTGCCAGTAATCCGACAGGGTTTAACTATGGCTACACCTTC; CDR3aa: CASNPTGFNYGYTF
d_gene: .; j_gene: TRBJ2-2; v_gene: TRBV30; abundance: once; CDR3nt: TGTGCCTGCCATCCCCGCGGGGGCAGCACCGGGGAGCTGTTTTTT; CDR3aa: CACHPRGGSTGELFF
d_gene: .; j_gene: TRBJ2-7; v_gene: TRBV7-9; abundance: .; CDR3nt: TGTGCCAGCAGCTTAGTTGGAGGGAACTACGAGCAGTACTTC; CDR3aa: CASSLVGGNYEQYF
d_gene: .; j_gene: TRBJ1-1; v_gene: TRBV2; abundance: .; CDR3nt: TGTGCCAGCAGGAAGGGGGAGGGGAGGCTCCCCCTAGAAGCTTTCTTT; CDR3aa: CASRKGEGRLPLEAFF
d_gene: TRBD2; j_gene: TRBJ2-7; v_gene: TRBV18; abundance: .; CDR3nt: TGTGCCAGCTCATTAGCGGGAGGGACCTACGAGCAGTACTTC; CDR3aa: CASSLAGGTYEQYF
d_gene: TRBD1; j_gene: TRBJ1-1; v_gene: TRBV18; abundance: few; CDR3nt: TGTGCCAGCTCACCATTCGGACAGGTGGGGGCCACTGAAGCTTTCTTT; CDR3aa: CASSPFGQVGATEAFF
d_gene: .; j_gene: TRBJ2-7; v_gene: TRBV21-1; abundance: once; CDR3nt: TGTGCCAGCACCAGAGGGCGGGGTCGGACGCCACCCTACGAGCAGTACTTC; CDR3aa: CASTRGRGRTPPYEQYF
d_gene: .; j_gene: TRBJ1-2; v_gene: TRBV6-5; abundance: .; CDR3nt: TGTGCCAGCAGGGTACCAGGGGTTATCGGTGGCTACACCTTC; CDR3aa: CASRVPGVIGGYTF
d_gene: .; j_gene: TRBJ2-7; v_gene: TRBV2; abundance: .; CDR3nt: TGTGCCAGCAGTGAAAGGGCGGTTAGCGGCTCCTACGAGCAGTACTTC; CDR3aa: CASSERAVSGSYEQYF
d_gene: TRBD2; j_gene: TRBJ2-1; v_gene: TRBV6-5; abundance: .; CDR3nt: TGTGCCAGCAGTCCGGGACTAGCGGGAGGGAATGAGCAGTTCTTC; CDR3aa: CASSPGLAGGNEQFF
d_gene: TRBD1; j_gene: TRBJ1-3; v_gene: TRBV7-2; abundance: .; CDR3nt: TGTGCCAGCAGCTTGGGACAGTCTGGAAACACCATATATTTT; CDR3aa: CASSLGQSGNTIYF
d_gene: .; j_gene: TRBJ1-2; v_gene: TRBV25-1; abundance: .; CDR3nt: TGTGCCAGCAGCGGAGGCTATGGCTACACCTTC; CDR3aa: CASSGGYGYTF
d_gene: .; j_gene: TRBJ2-7; v_gene: TRBV7-3; abundance: .; CDR3nt: TGTGCCAGCAGCCCGGGAGTGGGAGAGGGCTACGAGCAGTACTTC; CDR3aa: CASSPGVGEGYEQYF
d_gene: TRBD2; j_gene: TRBJ2-7; v_gene: TRBV27; abundance: once; CDR3nt: TGTGCCAGCAGAAGCGGGAAAGGCTACGAGCAGTACTTC; CDR3aa: CASRSGKGYEQYF
d_gene: TRBD2; j_gene: TRBJ2-3; v_gene: TRBV30; abundance: .; CDR3nt: TGTGCCTGGAGTCGGACTAGCGGGGGGCTCACAGATACGCAGTATTTT; CDR3aa: CAWSRTSGGLTDTQYF
d_gene: .; j_gene: TRBJ2-1; v_gene: TRBV7-3; abundance: .; CDR3nt: TGTGCCAGCAGCTTATATCGCGGGACTTCCCACAATGAGCAGTTCTTC; CDR3aa: CASSLYRGTSHNEQFF
d_gene: .; j_gene: TRBJ1-1; v_gene: TRBV27; abundance: .; CDR3nt: TGTGCCAGCAGTCCCTTCATAGGCGGTAACACTGAAGCTTTCTTT; CDR3aa: CASSPFIGGNTEAFF
d_gene: TRBD2; j_gene: TRBJ2-5; v_gene: TRBV5-4; abundance: .; CDR3nt: TGTGCCAGCAGCTTTAGCGGGAGTAGGGAGACCCAGTACTTC; CDR3aa: CASSFSGSRETQYF
d_gene: .; j_gene: TRBJ2-2; v_gene: TRBV10-3; abundance: .; CDR3nt: TGTGCCATCAAACAGGACGCGAACACCGGGGAGCTGTTTTTT; CDR3aa: CAIKQDANTGELFF
d_gene: TRBD1; j_gene: TRBJ2-5; v_gene: TRBV7-9; abundance: few; CDR3nt: TGTGCCAGCAGCGGCCGACAGGGAGAGACCCAGTACTTC; CDR3aa: CASSGRQGETQYF
d_gene: TRBD2; j_gene: TRBJ2-4; v_gene: TRBV30; abundance: .; CDR3nt: TGTGCCTGGGGGGGGGAGGGTAAAAACATTCAGTACTTC; CDR3aa: CAWGGEGKNIQYF
d_gene: .; j_gene: TRBJ2-7; v_gene: TRBV7-3; abundance: .; CDR3nt: TGTGCCAGCAGCCTCCCCGGGGAAGGAGAGCAGTACTTC; CDR3aa: CASSLPGEGEQYF